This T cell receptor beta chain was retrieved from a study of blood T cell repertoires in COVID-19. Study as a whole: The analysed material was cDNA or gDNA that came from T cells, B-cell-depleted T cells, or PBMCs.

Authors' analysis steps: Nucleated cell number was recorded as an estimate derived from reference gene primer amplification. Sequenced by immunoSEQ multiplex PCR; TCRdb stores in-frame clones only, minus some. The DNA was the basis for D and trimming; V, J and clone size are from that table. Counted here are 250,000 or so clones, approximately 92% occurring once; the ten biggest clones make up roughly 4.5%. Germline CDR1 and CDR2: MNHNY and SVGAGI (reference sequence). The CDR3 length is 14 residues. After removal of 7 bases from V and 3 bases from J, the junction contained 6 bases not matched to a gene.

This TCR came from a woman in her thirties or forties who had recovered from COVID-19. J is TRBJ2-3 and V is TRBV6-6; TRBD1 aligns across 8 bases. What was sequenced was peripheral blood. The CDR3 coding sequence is TGTGCCAGCACCCTGACAGGGGAAACAGATACGCAGTATTTT. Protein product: CASTLTGETDTQYF.